A single sample gave rise to the 6 T cell receptor beta chains below, sequenced in a study of T cell responses to AZD1222 COVID-19 vaccine. Clones were read by immunoSEQ multiplex PCR, and TCRdb kept only the in-frame ones, dropping some. Found here are 150,000 to 200,000 clones, 91% of them singletons; the top ten hold roughly 1.3%. The sequences come from peripheral blood, collected 28 days after the second AZD1222 dose. The receptors derive from an adult who received the AZD1222 COVID-19 vaccine.

The genes are TRBV6-4 and TRBJ1-1; D is perhaps TRBD1 (6 bases). This CDR3 region has 13 residues. Germline V gene lookup returns CDR1 MRHNA and CDR2 SNTAGT. Trimming removed 4 bases from V and 6 bases from J, with 12 bases in between. Here the CDR3 reads CASSATGSSEAFF. The CDR3 bases are TGTGCCAGCAGTGCGACAGGCTCCTCTGAAGCTTTCTTT.

The chain has TRBV4-2 and TRBJ2-5; D uncertain. CDR1 and CDR2 (germline): LGHNA, YNFKEQ. V was trimmed by 0 bases and J by 5 bases, leaving 13 bases between them. The CDR3 has 15 residues. The DNA for the CDR3 is TGTGCCAGCAGCCAAGATGTCGGCAATCGGGAGACCCAGTACTTC. This gives the protein CASSQDVGNRETQYF.

The genes are TRBV3-1 (or the pseudogene TRBV3-2) and TRBJ2-3, with TRBD1 identical over 8 bases. Trimming cost V 0 bases and J 12 bases; bases outside gene matches: 5. The germline CDR1 and CDR2 sequences are LGHDT and YNNKEL (reference sequence). The CDR3 is 13 amino acids. CDR3 protein: CASSQDWQGAQYF. The CDR3 nucleotides read TGTGCCAGCAGCCAAGATTGGCAGGGGGCACAGTATTTT.

The V call is TRBV29-1, the J call TRBJ2-5, with 8 bases that match TRBD1. Germline CDR1 and CDR2: SQVTM and ANQGSEA. Trimming removed 6 bases from V and 3 bases from J; junction bases left unmatched: 6. The CDR3 is made up of 13 amino acids. The CDR3 here is CSVLAGGKETQYF. For the CDR3, the DNA is TGCAGCGTCCTGGCAGGGGGCAAAGAGACCCAGTACTTC.

The chain employs TRBV7-2 and TRBJ1-4, with 10 bases identical to TRBD1. The CDR3 loop spans 15 amino acids. V shed 0 bases, J shed 6 bases, and the junction held 1 base outside the gene matches. The germline gives CDR1 SGHTA, CDR2 FQGNSA. DNA for the CDR3: TGTGCCAGCAGCTTAGCAGGGACAGGGGATGAAAAACTGTTTTTT. This codes for CASSLAGTGDEKLFF.

The CDR3 here is CASSWPPGRMNTEAFF. CDR3 nucleotide sequence: TGTGCCAGTAGTTGGCCCCCGGGACGGATGAACACTGAAGCTTTCTTT. The chain recombines TRBV19 with TRBJ1-1, with D maybe TRBD1 (5 bases). Germline V CDR1 and CDR2: LNHDA, SQIVND (reference sequence). Trimming left V 5 bases short and J 0 bases short, with 16 bases between. The CDR3 consists of 16 residues.